The 6 T cell receptor beta chains reported below all come from one sample, sequenced in a study of beta chain features in type 1 diabetes. Of the isolated RNA, all was reverse transcribed, and so the sequenced material was expressed TCRB transcripts. The data were produced by immunoSEQ multiplex PCR, yet TCRdb's version contains in-frame clones alone and is incomplete. The sample consists of some 160,000 clones, about 9.1% of them appearing once. The sample comprised central memory CD4+ T cells from blood. The receptors derive from a woman aged 18 to 35 in good health.

Only a few counts were recorded for this clone. The gene calls are TRBV25-1 and TRBJ2-7; 10 bases are shared with TRBD1. The CDR3 contains 15 residues. Trimming removed 1 base from V and 3 bases from J; junction bases left unmatched: 3. The V gene's germline CDR1 is MGHDK and CDR2 SYGVNS. In DNA form, the CDR3 reads TGTGCCAGCAGTGAATGGGGGACAGGGGTCTACGAGCAGTACTTC. Encoded protein: CASSEWGTGVYEQYF.

This clone was seen more than once but under ten times. V gene TRBV5-1 combines with J gene TRBJ2-2; perhaps TRBD2 as D (6 bases). CDR3 length equals 15 residues. Trimming cost V 4 bases and J 0 bases, with 10 bases left between them. The germline CDR1 and CDR2 sequences are SGHRS and YFSETQ. The CDR3 sequence is CASSGSGTNTGELFF. The CDR3, as DNA: TGCGCCAGCAGCGGTAGCGGAACGAACACCGGGGAGCTGTTTTTT.

This clone was seen ten or more times. The chain joins TRBV21-1 to TRBJ1-5. TRBV21-1 is noted as a pseudogene. This CDR3 comprises 16 residues. The CDR3: CASSKGRGEDRQPQHF. The DNA of the CDR3 is TGTGCCAGCAGCAAAGGTCGAGGGGAGGACCGTCAGCCCCAGCATTTT.

The gene calls are TRBV6-1 and TRBJ2-5; a weak D match, TRBD2 (6 bases). Trimming pared 8 bases from V and 3 bases from J, leaving 13 bases between. Germline V gene data show CDR1 as MNHNS and CDR2 as SASEGT. The CDR3 sequence is 13 residues long. CDR3 sequence: CASSGGREETQYF. CDR3 in DNA: TGTGCCAGCTCCGGGGGAAGGGAAGAGACCCAGTACTTC.

This clone has only a few counts. This chain links TRBV2 with TRBJ2-1, with 8 nucleotides matching TRBD1. V gave up 10 bases and J gave up 6 bases; unmatched junction bases: 11. Germline loops: CDR1 SNHLY, CDR2 FYNNEI. The CDR3 sequence is 14 residues long. CDR3 sequence reads: CATQWGQVGNEQFF. DNA for the CDR3: TGTGCCACCCAGTGGGGACAGGTGGGCAATGAGCAGTTCTTC.

This clone was found a few times. This chain connects TRBV7-9 to TRBJ2-5, with 13 bases aligning to TRBD2. Germline lookup yields CDR1 SEHNR and CDR2 FQNEAQ (reference sequence). This CDR3 has 16 amino acids. V gave up 5 bases and J gave up 5 bases; unmatched junction bases: 8. CDR3 amino acids: CASSPGTSGNRETQYF. The CDR3, as DNA: TGTGCCAGCAGCCCCGGGACTAGCGGGAACCGGGAGACCCAGTACTTC.